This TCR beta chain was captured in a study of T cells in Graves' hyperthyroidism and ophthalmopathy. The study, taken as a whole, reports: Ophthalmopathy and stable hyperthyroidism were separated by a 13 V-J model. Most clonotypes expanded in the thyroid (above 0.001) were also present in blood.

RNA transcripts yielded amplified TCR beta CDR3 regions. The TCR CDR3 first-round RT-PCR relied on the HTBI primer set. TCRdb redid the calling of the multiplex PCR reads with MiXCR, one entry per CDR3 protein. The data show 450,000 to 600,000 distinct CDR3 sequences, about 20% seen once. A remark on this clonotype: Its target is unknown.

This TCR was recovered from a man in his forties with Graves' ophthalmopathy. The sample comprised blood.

CDR3: CASSEGRNNGYTF. The CDR3 DNA reads TGTGCCAGCAGTGAAGGCAGAAATAATGGCTACACCTTC. The chain is built from TRBV2 and TRBJ1-2; D remains unclear. Trimming took off 1 base at V and 6 bases at J, with 9 bases between the two ends. The CDR3 is made up of 13 amino acids. The germline CDR1 and CDR2 sequences are SNHLY and FYNNEI.